This T cell receptor (beta chain) was captured by sequencing in a study of T cells in Graves' hyperthyroidism and ophthalmopathy. Amplified TCR beta CDR3 regions derived from RNA transcripts. The HTBI primer set was used in a first-round RT-PCR of the TCR CDR3. TCRdb used MiXCR to reprocess the multiplex PCR reads, holding one entry per CDR3 protein. The data hold some 500,000 distinct CDR3 sequences, with around an eighth observed a single time. Germline-derived CDR1 and CDR2 are MNHNS and SASEGT. This CDR3 is 17 amino acids long. Trimming cost V 1 base and J 0 bases, with 10 bases left between them. This clonotype was picked up many times.

The sequence was obtained from a woman aged 18 to 35 with Graves' hyperthyroidism. J is TRBJ1-6 and V is TRBV6-1, with D possibly TRBD1 on 5 matching bases. Source material: blood. In DNA, the CDR3 is TGTGCCAGCAGTGAAGACAGGAGTAGCTCCTATAATTCACCCCTCCACTTT. Translated: CASSEDRSSSYNSPLHF.